This T cell receptor (beta chain) was identified during a study of blood T cell repertoires in COVID-19. Study context: From T cells, B-cell-depleted T cells, or PBMCs came the material, which was cDNA or gDNA.

Produced via immunoSEQ multiplex PCR; TCRdb's table is partial and in-frame only. Here the sample spans about 87,000 clones, about 71% being singletons. V was clipped by 3 bases and J by 6 bases; unmatched bases: 6. Per the germline V gene, CDR1 is LNHDA and CDR2 is SQIVND (reference sequence). This CDR3 contains 14 residues. The J gene is TRBJ2-7, the V gene TRBV19; 9 bases fit TRBD1. The sequence was obtained from a woman aged 45-65 years with acute or convalescent COVID-19. Sequencing was carried out using peripheral blood. The CDR3 spells CASSMGQGRSEQYF. CDR3 DNA: TGTGCCAGTAGTATGGGACAGGGACGAAGCGAGCAGTACTTC.